These 9 T cell receptor beta chains were sequenced from one sample in a study of blood T cell repertoires in COVID-19. Data came from immunoSEQ multiplex PCR; TCRdb stores just in-frame clones and leaves some out. Altogether some 270,000 clones are present, around 85% being singletons, with the ten largest covering 0.87%. Source material: peripheral blood. These receptor sequences come from a human donor with COVID-19, enrolled during active disease. The donor label of this sample is uncertain.

The chain employs TRBV15 and TRBJ2-1; 13 nucleotides line up with TRBD2. The CDR3 covers 17 residues. Per the germline V gene, CDR1 is LNHNV and CDR2 is YYDKDF (reference sequence). V lost 3 bases to trimming and J lost 9 bases; unmatched junction nucleotides: 11. The CDR3 DNA sequence: TGTGCCACCAGCAGCCCTTGGACTAGCGGGAGTTTAGGTGAGCAGTTCTTC. It codes for CATSSPWTSGSLGEQFF.

For this clone: This same CDR3 is encoded by further DNA sequences in the sample. Written as DNA, the CDR3 is TGTGCCATCAGTGAGGGGACAGGGGATAATTCACCCCTCCACTTT. Amino acids: CAISEGTGDNSPLHF. The chain uses TRBV10-3 and TRBJ1-6; 10 bases agree with TRBD1. Germline loops: CDR1 ENHRY, CDR2 SYGVKD. J lost 5 bases, V lost 2 bases, and 0 bases had no gene match. The CDR3 consists of 15 residues.

The chain has TRBV5-1 and TRBJ1-1; D gene ambiguous. Germline V lookup: CDR1 SGHRS, CDR2 YFSETQ. With 7 bases removed from V and 5 bases from J, the gap between germline ends came to 15 bases. CDR3 size: 13 residues. The DNA of the CDR3 is TGCGCCAGCCGCCCGGCATCGGGAACTGAAGCTTTCTTT. It codes for CASRPASGTEAFF. The variable domain in full, with the rest retrieved from reference TRBV5-1 and TRBJ1-1, is KAGVTQTPRYLIKTRGQQVTLSCSPISGHRSVSWYQQTPGQGLQFLFEYFSETQRNKGNFPGRFSGRQFSNSRSEMNVSTLELGDSALYLCASRPASGTEAFFGQGTRLTVV.

The genes are TRBV9 and TRBJ1-6, with 8 bases lining up with TRBD1. Trimming at V came to 3 bases and at J to 7 bases, leaving 3 bases not matched to a gene. The germline gives CDR1 SGDLS, CDR2 YYNGEE. The CDR3 spans 14 residues. This chain's CDR3 is CASSGTGKNSPLHF. For the CDR3, the DNA is TGTGCCAGCAGCGGGACAGGGAAAAATTCACCCCTCCACTTT.

The chain employs TRBV5-4 and TRBJ2-5; D remains ambiguous. Between the trimmed V and J ends, which lost 0 bases and 0 bases, there was a span of 6 bases. Germline CDR1 and CDR2: SGHNT and YYREEE (reference sequence). The CDR3 consists of 14 residues. The CDR3 loop reads CASSLEPDQETQYF. The CDR3 region has the DNA TGTGCCAGCAGCTTGGAGCCCGACCAAGAGACCCAGTACTTC.

This chain uses TRBV28 with TRBJ2-1; 12 nucleotides align to TRBD1. This CDR3 contains 16 residues. The germline V gene has CDR1 MDHEN and CDR2 SYDVKM. The junction had 11 bases not matched to a gene; V was cut back by 5 bases and J by 9 bases. The CDR3 protein is CASSGRDRGLSGEQFF. CDR3 sequence (DNA): TGTGCCAGCAGTGGCCGGGACAGGGGGCTATCGGGTGAGCAGTTCTTC.

This rearrangement joins TRBV9 to TRBJ1-4, with TRBD1 matching over 7 bases. V was clipped by 0 bases and J by 3 bases; unmatched bases: 2. Germline V gene data show CDR1 as SGDLS and CDR2 as YYNGEE. CDR3 length: 15 amino acids. CDR3 DNA sequence: TGTGCCAGCAGCGTAGCGGGACAGCCTAATGAAAAACTGTTTTTT. Protein sequence: CASSVAGQPNEKLFF.

Only a few counts were recorded for this clone. Other nucleotide sequences from this sample produce the same CDR3. The gene calls are TRBV5-1 and TRBJ1-1; the D gene is possibly TRBD1 (6 bases). Germline lookup yields CDR1 SGHRS and CDR2 YFSETQ. The V end lost 5 bases, the J end lost 5 bases, and 13 bases lay between the germline ends. This CDR3 region has 13 residues. The CDR3 loop is CASSLRGGTEAFF. CDR3 nucleotides: TGCGCCAGCAGTTTGAGGGGGGGTACTGAAGCTTTCTTT.

This chain joins TRBV9 and TRBJ1-3, with D possibly TRBD1 on 5 matching bases. V lost 4 bases, J lost 2 bases, and 13 bases lay in between. The CDR3 is 15 amino acids. The germline V gene encodes CDR1 SGDLS and CDR2 YYNGEE. The chain's CDR3 is CASSLSGVAGNTIYF. CDR3 DNA sequence: TGTGCCAGCAGCCTCTCGGGGGTGGCTGGAAACACCATATATTTT.